This T cell receptor (beta chain) came from a study of blood T cell repertoires in COVID-19. Study at large: From the United States, Italy and Spain came samples of acute and convalescent COVID-19.

In the study's own analysis: Reference gene primer amplification in the assay estimated nucleated cell counts. Repertoires were generated with immunoSEQ multiplex PCR, while TCRdb's copy carries only in-frame clones and drops some. V and J calls and clone size follow that table, whereas D and trimming were derived from the DNA. The table has about 100,000 clones, around 87% seen once; the top ten hold approximately 20%. Per germline, CDR1 ENHRY and CDR2 SYGVKD. Trimming pared 11 bases from V and 10 bases from J, leaving 18 bases between. This CDR3 spans 13 amino acids. This chain uses TRBV10-3 with TRBJ1-6, with D perhaps TRBD1 (6 bases). The source material was peripheral blood. The clonotype was recovered from a human donor in a cohort sampled during active COVID-19. The CDR3 nucleotides are TGTGCCGCACGGACAGACCCCTCATCACCCCTCCACTTT. Translated, it gives CAARTDPSSPLHF.